This T cell receptor (beta chain) comes out of a study of identical twins. Healthy Caucasians were all of the donors. Note on this clonotype: Its antigen remains unidentified.

Trimming at V came to 0 bases and at J to 7 bases, leaving 4 bases not matched to a gene. Germline loops: CDR1 SGDLS, CDR2 YYNGEE. This CDR3 is 16 amino acids long. A single record per CDR3 protein comes from TCRdb applying MiXCR to the 5' RACE reads. The sample carries fewer than 350,000 distinct CDR3 sequences, about 8.9% recorded once. Study conclusions and caveats: Memory repertoires lacked the insertion deficit that abundant cord blood beta clonotypes showed. Diverse VJ usage suggested most zero-insertion clonotypes were not invariant T cells. Where out-of-frame alpha sequences were twin-shared, they showed excess low generation probability.

Separately, the same data were catalogued under a study of yellow fever vaccine responses in identical twins.

This sequence joins TRBV9 and TRBJ2-1; 13 bases are a match to TRBD2. The TCR comes from a woman under 30 in good health. The sample was memory (CD45RO+) T cells sorted from blood. CDR3 DNA: TGTGCCAGCAGCGTAGGGGGGACTAGCGGGAAAAATGAGCAGTTCTTC. It encodes CASSVGGTSGKNEQFF.